A single sample gave rise to the 18 T cell receptor beta chains below, sequenced in a study of T cell repertoires in aging, cancer and after chemotherapy. Rearranged V-D-J TRB sequences were amplified with a mixed TRB-A/B primer pool. In TCRdb, the multiplex PCR reads were re-called with MiXCR into one record per CDR3 protein. The sample has over 2,500 distinct CDR3 sequences, around 24% seen once. Peripheral blood genomic DNA, not sorted cells or RNA, was the template. Sample: blood. The source is a human donor with a solid tumor.

In its sample, this clonotype is medium-sized. The rearrangement uses TRBV18 and TRBJ1-3; D might be TRBD1 (5 bases). The length of the CDR3 is 14 residues. Per germline, CDR1 KGHSH and CDR2 LQKENI. Trimming took 6 bases from V and 0 from J, leaving 9 bases between them. The CDR3 sequence: CASSGGSSGNTIYF. The CDR3 region has the DNA TGTGCCAGCTCTGGGGGGAGCTCTGGAAACACCATATATTTT.

Within the sample, this clonotype is medium-sized. The J gene is TRBJ2-3, the V gene TRBV12-3 or TRBV12-4, with TRBD2 identical over 12 bases. J gave up 6 bases and V 8 bases, and 9 bases lay outside the gene matches. This CDR3 has 15 residues. CDR3 sequence reads: CASPPSGGAVDTQYF. CDR3 nucleotides: TGTGCCAGCCCTCCTAGCGGGGGGGCTGTTGATACGCAGTATTTT.

The V gene is TRBV21-1, the J gene TRBJ1-2; TRBD1 was called by the table and not checked on the DNA. TRBV21-1 is given as a pseudogene. The CDR3 is made up of 12 amino acids. CDR3 sequence reads: CASSRSRRGYTF. CDR3 coding DNA: TGTGCCAGCAGCAGGTCCCGACGGGGCTACACCTTC.

By share, this clonotype ranks as medium-sized. V and J are TRBV6-1 and TRBJ2-1; D remains ambiguous. Germline V gives CDR1 MNHNS, CDR2 SASEGT. CDR3 length: 14 residues. The V end lost 2 bases, the J end lost 7 bases, and 12 bases lay between the germline ends. DNA for the CDR3: TGTGCCAGCAGTGAATTGGGTTTTAGGAATGAGCAGTTCTTC. Translated, it gives CASSELGFRNEQFF.

The rearrangement joins TRBV20-1 to TRBJ2-2, with a weak D call TRBD1 (5 bases). V was cut by 1 base and J by 0 bases, with 9 bases left in between. Germline values: CDR1 DFQATT, CDR2 SNEGSKA (reference sequence). The CDR3 spans 15 residues. In DNA, the CDR3 is TGCAGTGCTAGAGGGACAATCGCGAACACCGGGGAGCTGTTTTTT. Its protein is CSARGTIANTGELFF.

This chain connects TRBV6-4 to TRBJ1-5, with a possible D match to TRBD1 (5 bases). V was clipped by 3 bases and J by 7 bases, with 13 bases between them. The CDR3 spans 14 residues. From germline, CDR1 is MRHNA and CDR2 SNTAGT. CDR3 residues: CASSESQGEQPQHF. The CDR3 nucleotides read TGTGCCAGCAGTGAGTCTCAGGGAGAGCAGCCCCAGCATTTT.

This chain uses TRBV28 with TRBJ2-7; 8 nucleotides agree with TRBD2. CDR3 length equals 16 residues. Per the germline V gene, CDR1 is MDHEN and CDR2 is SYDVKM. J was trimmed by 6 bases and V by 6 bases; bases with no gene match: 16. CDR3 sequence: CASRPGGILGASEQYF. CDR3 bases: TGTGCCAGCAGGCCGGGGGGGATCCTAGGTGCGTCCGAGCAGTACTTC.

This clonotype was picked up a small number of times. The gene calls are TRBV20-1 and TRBJ2-3; the D is unclear. The germline gives CDR1 DFQATT, CDR2 SNEGSKA (reference sequence). The CDR3 length is 13 residues. V gave up 3 bases and J gave up 4 bases, with 11 bases separating them. Here the CDR3 reads CSASNTLADTQYF. CDR3 coding DNA: TGCAGTGCTAGCAACACCCTGGCAGATACGCAGTATTTT.

Here the CDR3 DNA reads TGTGCCAGCAGTTCTTCCGGACAGGGAGTTCAAGCTTTCTTT. Amino acid sequence: CASSSSGQGVQAFF. The chain combines TRBV6-2 or TRBV6-3 with TRBJ1-1; the match to TRBD1 covers 8 bases. There are 14 residues in the CDR3. J was trimmed by 9 bases and V by 4 bases; bases with no gene match: 10. The germline V gene has CDR1 MNHEY and CDR2 SVGEGT.

The chain links TRBV5-1 to TRBJ2-7; 10 nucleotides agree with TRBD1. The J segment lost 4 bases and the V segment lost 4 bases, leaving 11 bases of the junction unmatched. Germline V gene data show CDR1 as SGHRS and CDR2 as YFSETQ. CDR3 length: 16 amino acids. In nucleotides, the CDR3 is TGCGCCAGCAGCCTAATGACAGGGGGCGGTGAATACGAGCAGTACTTC. This gives the protein CASSLMTGGGEYEQYF.

The chain couples TRBV19 to TRBJ1-5; D gene unclear. The CDR3 totals 14 residues. V was trimmed by 4 bases and J by 4 bases, leaving 11 bases between them. Germline V gene sequence: CDR1 LNHDA, CDR2 SQIVND (reference sequence). For the CDR3, the DNA is TGTGCCAGTAGTACTCGGACGGATAATCAGCCCCAGCATTTT. It translates to CASSTRTDNQPQHF.

This clonotype is termed medium-sized. The chain links TRBV5-4 to TRBJ1-4, with TRBD1 identical over 8 bases. V lost 4 bases, J lost 8 bases, and 16 bases stayed unmatched. Germline V gene data show CDR1 as SGHNT and CDR2 as YYREEE (reference sequence). The length of the CDR3 is 17 residues. CDR3 protein: CASSRRAGGVKWEKLFF. The CDR3 DNA reads TGTGCCAGCAGCCGACGGGCAGGGGGCGTCAAGTGGGAAAAACTGTTTTTT.

The rearrangement links TRBV20-1 to TRBJ2-2; D possibly corresponds to TRBD1 (5 bases). The V and J ends lost 2 bases and 2 bases respectively, with 12 bases between them. Germline-derived CDR1 and CDR2 are DFQATT and SNEGSKA (reference sequence). This CDR3 contains 15 residues. The CDR3, as DNA: TGCAGTGCTAGAAGACCTCAGGGTAACACCGGGGAGCTGTTTTTT. Protein product: CSARRPQGNTGELFF.

In its sample, this clonotype ranks as medium-sized. The V gene is TRBV19, the J gene TRBJ2-7; D is unclear. The CDR3 contains 14 residues. Germline loops: CDR1 LNHDA, CDR2 SQIVND (reference sequence). Trimming removed 3 bases from V and 0 bases from J, with 9 bases in between. CDR3 amino acids: CASSMEISSYEQYF. The CDR3 DNA sequence: TGTGCCAGTAGTATGGAAATTAGCTCCTACGAGCAGTACTTC.

This clonotype was counted between two and nine times. The rearrangement joins TRBV20-1 to TRBJ2-1, with 9 bases lining up with TRBD2. This CDR3 comprises 13 residues. The germline gives CDR1 DFQATT, CDR2 SNEGSKA (reference sequence). V shed 7 bases and J 6 bases; nucleotides not matched to a gene: 7. The CDR3 region has the DNA TGCAGTGGCGGGGGGGCCGTCCCCAATGAGCAGTTCTTC. It is translated as CSGGGAVPNEQFF.

This clonotype is labeled as medium-sized. The chain recombines TRBV6-5 with TRBJ1-1, with TRBD1 as a possible D gene (6 bases). The CDR3 runs 12 residues. V was pared by 6 bases and J by 1 base, with 6 bases between. The V gene's germline CDR1 is MNHEY and CDR2 SVGAGI. CDR3 nucleotides: TGTGCCAGCAGACAGGGGAACACTGAAGCTTTCTTT. Its translation: CASRQGNTEAFF.

This clonotype was detected only a few times. V usage is TRBV5-8 and J usage is TRBJ1-1; D remains ambiguous. The CDR3 runs 12 residues. Per germline, CDR1 SGHTS and CDR2 YDEGEE. The ends were cut back, 0 bases at V and 10 bases at J, with 10 bases in the middle. The CDR3 loop is CASSLETIRAFF. The CDR3 DNA reads as TGTGCCAGCAGCTTGGAGACGATACGAGCTTTCTTT.

The chain combines TRBV4-3 with TRBJ1-1; tentatively, D is TRBD1 (5 bases). CDR1 is LGHNA, CDR2 YSLEER, per germline. This CDR3 is built from 15 residues. Deletions cut 0 bases from V and 4 bases from J, with 12 bases between. The CDR3 here is CASSQDFRGGTEAFF. CDR3 nucleotide sequence: TGCGCCAGCAGCCAAGATTTCCGGGGCGGCACTGAAGCTTTCTTT.